Each of the 21 T cell receptor beta chains below was sequenced from the same sample in a study of technical replicates of blood from several donors. Clones were sequenced by immunoSEQ multiplex PCR, and TCRdb holds only the in-frame ones, with some missing. In the table there are 60,000 to 85,000 clones, roughly 92% of which are singletons. Sequenced material: T cells isolated from PBMCs. The receptors stem from a human donor in good health.

The genes are TRBV9 and TRBJ1-2, with D possibly TRBD1 on 6 matching bases. The germline V gene has CDR1 SGDLS and CDR2 YYNGEE. V was shortened by 5 bases and J by 6 bases, with 17 bases between the two germline ends. There are 14 residues in the CDR3. CDR3 in amino acids: CASSDDSGEHGYTF. The DNA for the CDR3 is TGTGCCAGCAGTGACGATTCAGGGGAACATGGCTACACCTTC.

CDR3 loop: CASSSSGFSTDTQYF. CDR3 DNA sequence: TGTGCCAGTAGTAGTAGCGGGTTTAGCACAGATACGCAGTATTTT. The chain employs TRBV19 and TRBJ2-3; TRBD2 agrees at 7 bases. Germline V gene sequence: CDR1 LNHDA, CDR2 SQIVND (reference sequence). The CDR3 spans 15 residues. Trimming removed 4 bases from V and 0 bases from J; junction bases left unmatched: 4.

The chain carries TRBV28 and TRBJ1-2; D call uncertain. Looked up from germline, CDR1 is MDHEN and CDR2 is SYDVKM. V dropped 7 bases and J dropped 5 bases, with 14 bases sitting between them. The CDR3 totals 13 residues. CDR3 amino acids: CASTTLPVYGYTF. The CDR3 nucleotides read TGTGCCAGCACCACCCTCCCAGTTTATGGCTACACCTTC.

This chain joins TRBV23-1 and TRBJ1-4; D gene unclear. TRBV23-1 is an ORF, and what it does is uncertain. Trimming pared 3 bases from V and 8 bases from J, leaving 10 bases between. The CDR3 is made up of 13 amino acids. The CDR3 nucleotides read TGCGCCAGCAGTCAGGAGAGGCGAGAAAAACTGTTTTTT. Translation gives CASSQERREKLFF.

The chain links TRBV11-3 to TRBJ1-1; D is uncertain. Germline V gene sequence: CDR1 SGHNT, CDR2 YENEEA. The length of the CDR3 is 13 residues. V was shortened by 1 base and J by 10 bases, with 13 bases between the two germline ends. The CDR3 DNA reads as TGTGCCAGCAGCTTAGCGACGGCGGGTGGAGCTTTCTTT. It specifies CASSLATAGGAFF.

CDR3 sequence reads: CASSLGQLESDTQYF. The DNA of the CDR3 is TGTGCCAGCAGCTTAGGACAGTTAGAGTCGGATACGCAGTATTTT. The chain links TRBV11-2 to TRBJ2-3, with D possibly being TRBD1 (5 bases). Trimming cost V 1 base and J 6 bases, with 14 bases left between them. CDR3 length equals 15 residues. The germline gives CDR1 SGHAT, CDR2 FQNNGV. The full variable domain, rest sourced from reference TRBV11-2 and TRBJ2-3, is EAGVAQSPRYKIIEKRQSVAFWCNPISGHATLYWYQQILGQGPKLLIQFQNNGVVDDSQLPKDRFSAERLKGVDSTLKIQPAKLEDSAVYLCASSLGQLESDTQYFGPGTRLTVL.

This sequence joins TRBV6-6 and TRBJ2-1; a possible D gene is TRBD2 (7 bases). CDR1 is MNHNY, CDR2 SVGAGI, per germline (reference sequence). This CDR3 is 14 amino acids long. V was pared by 5 bases and J by 8 bases, with 16 bases between. CDR3 residues: CASSLGGGGDEQFF. Here the CDR3 DNA reads TGTGCCAGCAGTCTAGGGGGGGGTGGCGATGAGCAGTTCTTC.

The rearrangement uses TRBV30 and TRBJ2-2, with D perhaps TRBD2 (6 bases). The CDR3 spans 16 residues. V lost 4 bases and J 4 bases, leaving 19 bases between the germline ends. Germline CDR1 GTSNPN, CDR2 SVGIG (reference sequence). The CDR3 bases are TGTGCCTGGAACCAAGACGGGGGACGTAGCACCGGGGAGCTGTTTTTT. Translating gives CAWNQDGGRSTGELFF. Full variable domain (remainder filled in from reference TRBV30 and TRBJ2-2): SQTIHQWPATLVQPVGSPLSLECTVEGTSNPNLYWYRQAAGRGLQLLFYSVGIGQISSEVPQNLSASRPQDRQFILSSKKLLLSDSGFYLCAWNQDGGRSTGELFFGEGSRLTVL.

This chain joins TRBV28 and TRBJ2-7, with 9 bases aligning to TRBD1. The CDR3 sequence is 15 residues long. The germline CDR1 and CDR2 sequences are MDHEN and SYDVKM. After removal of 2 bases from V and 6 bases from J, the junction contained 8 bases not matched to a gene. CDR3 amino acids: CASSLKYRGLGEQYF. CDR3 DNA: TGTGCCAGCAGTTTAAAGTACAGGGGGCTCGGCGAGCAGTACTTC.

The chain joins TRBV29-1 to TRBJ2-2; 9 bases align to TRBD1. Germline trimming cut 7 bases from V and 5 bases from J; bases unmatched to any gene: 8. CDR1 and CDR2 from the germline V gene are SQVTM and ANQGSEA. The CDR3 extends over 14 amino acids. The CDR3 region is CSGGVTGGTGELFF. CDR3 DNA sequence: TGCAGCGGAGGGGTGACAGGGGGAACCGGGGAGCTGTTTTTT.

CDR3 DNA sequence: TGTGCCAGCAGTTTGTCAAGCCCCCAGGGCACTGAAGCTTTCTTT. Protein: CASSLSSPQGTEAFF. The chain recombines TRBV28 with TRBJ1-1; D may be TRBD1 (5 bases). Germline-derived CDR1 and CDR2 are MDHEN and SYDVKM. With 3 bases removed from V and 4 bases from J, the gap between germline ends came to 15 bases. The CDR3 contains 15 residues. The full variable domain, in which reference TRBV28 and TRBJ1-1 provide the parts outside the CDR3, is DVKVTQSSRYLVKRTGEKVFLECVQDMDHENMFWYRQDPGLGLRLIYFSYDVKMKEKGDIPEGYSVSREKKERFSLILESASTNQTSMYLCASSLSSPQGTEAFFGQGTRLTVV.

V gene TRBV5-4 combines with J gene TRBJ2-5; the match to TRBD1 covers 7 bases. CDR3 size: 13 residues. Germline assignment: CDR1 SGHNT and CDR2 YYREEE (reference sequence). The trim removed 6 bases at V and 3 bases at J, leaving 5 bases unmatched. In DNA form, the CDR3 reads TGTGCCAGCAACTACGACAGGGAAGAGACCCAGTACTTC. As protein: CASNYDREETQYF.

This chain uses TRBV19 with TRBJ1-1, with D unresolved. Germline CDR1 reads LNHDA; CDR2 reads SQIVND (reference sequence). The V and J ends lost 1 base and 3 bases respectively, with 9 bases between them. The CDR3 contains 14 residues. CDR3 residues: CASSIGAGYTEAFF. The CDR3 bases are TGTGCCAGTAGTATAGGGGCAGGCTACACTGAAGCTTTCTTT.

The chain joins TRBV27 to TRBJ2-1; TRBD2 matches 10 bases. Per germline, CDR1 MNHEY and CDR2 SMNVEV (reference sequence). J lost 9 bases, V lost 0 bases, and 8 bases had no gene match. This CDR3 comprises 16 residues. The CDR3 DNA follows: TGTGCCAGCAGTTTATCTTCCCTAGCGGGAGTTTCTGAGCAGTTCTTC. Its protein product is CASSLSSLAGVSEQFF.

This clone was seen only once. This chain connects TRBV7-8 to TRBJ1-2; 8 bases are a match to TRBD1. The V gene's germline CDR1 is SGHVS and CDR2 FQNEAQ. CDR3 size: 14 residues. V lost 5 bases to trimming and J lost 6 bases; unmatched junction nucleotides: 8. Here the CDR3 reads CASSLQGQGDGYTF. DNA for the CDR3: TGTGCCAGCAGCCTACAAGGACAGGGAGATGGCTACACCTTC. Variable domain in full (rest from reference TRBV7-8 and TRBJ1-2): GAGVSQSPRYKVAKRGQDVALRCDPISGHVSLFWYQQALGQGPEFLTYFQNEAQLDKSGLPSDRFFAERPEGSVSTLKIQRTQQEDSAVYLCASSLQGQGDGYTFGSGTRLTVV.

The CDR3 reads CASSYIDRYYEQYF. The DNA of the CDR3 is TGTGCCAGCAGTTACATAGACAGGTACTACGAGCAGTACTTC. The rearrangement joins TRBV7-9 to TRBJ2-7; D is possibly TRBD1 (6 bases). Trimming took off 6 bases at V and 3 bases at J, with 15 bases between the two ends. The CDR3 has 14 residues. CDR1 and CDR2 from the germline V gene are SEHNR and FQNEAQ (reference sequence).

The chain has TRBV30 and TRBJ2-3, with D uncertain. CDR1 is GTSNPN and CDR2 is SVGIG in the germline V gene (reference sequence). The CDR3 has 12 amino acids. Trimming cost V 4 bases and J 2 bases, with 7 bases left between them. CDR3 DNA: TGTGCCTGGATCCCTAACACAGATACGCAGTATTTT. This codes for CAWIPNTDTQYF.

V usage is TRBV4-2 and J usage is TRBJ1-5; D uncertain. This CDR3 contains 16 residues. Deletions cut 0 bases from V and 1 base from J, with 10 bases between. From germline, CDR1 is LGHNA and CDR2 YNFKEQ. In DNA form, the CDR3 reads TGTGCCAGCAGCCAAGATCTCGGAGAGAGCAATCAGCCCCAGCATTTT. It specifies CASSQDLGESNQPQHF.

V is TRBV6-1 and J is TRBJ2-1, with TRBD2 matching 9 bases. Germline CDR1 is MNHNS and CDR2 is SASEGT. CDR3 length: 16 amino acids. Trimming removed 3 bases from V and 2 bases from J; junction bases left unmatched: 5. Here the CDR3 reads CASSERAGGPYNEQFF. The CDR3 region has the DNA TGTGCCAGCAGTGAGAGAGCGGGAGGACCCTACAATGAGCAGTTCTTC.

The chain has TRBV7-9 and TRBJ2-3; maybe TRBD2 (6 bases). The germline CDR1 and CDR2 sequences are SEHNR and FQNEAQ (reference sequence). This CDR3 region has 15 residues. Trimming removed 6 bases at V and 0 bases at J, with 13 bases between. Here the CDR3 reads CASRDFSGSTDTQYF. CDR3 in DNA: TGTGCCAGCAGGGATTTTAGCGGCAGCACAGATACGCAGTATTTT.

This rearrangement joins TRBV28 to TRBJ2-1, with 11 bases aligning to TRBD2. Germline lookup yields CDR1 MDHEN and CDR2 SYDVKM. The CDR3 totals 13 residues. The V segment lost 6 bases and the J segment 9 bases; nucleotides outside the gene matches: 4. The CDR3 region is CASSLLAGVEQFF. In nucleotides, the CDR3 is TGTGCCAGCAGCTTACTAGCGGGAGTTGAGCAGTTCTTC.